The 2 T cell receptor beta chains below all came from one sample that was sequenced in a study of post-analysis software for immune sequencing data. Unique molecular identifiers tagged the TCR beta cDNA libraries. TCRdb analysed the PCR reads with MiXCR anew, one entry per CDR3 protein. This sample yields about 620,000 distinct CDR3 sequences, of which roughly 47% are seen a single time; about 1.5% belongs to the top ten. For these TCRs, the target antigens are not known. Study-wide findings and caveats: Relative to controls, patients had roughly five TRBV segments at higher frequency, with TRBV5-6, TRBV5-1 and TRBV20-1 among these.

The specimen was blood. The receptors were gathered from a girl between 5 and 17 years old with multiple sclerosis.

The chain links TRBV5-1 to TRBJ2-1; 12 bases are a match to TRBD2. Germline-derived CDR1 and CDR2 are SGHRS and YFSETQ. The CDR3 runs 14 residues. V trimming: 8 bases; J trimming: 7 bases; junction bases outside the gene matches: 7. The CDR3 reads CASWLAGGLNEQFF. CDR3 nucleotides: TGCGCCAGTTGGCTAGCGGGGGGGCTGAATGAGCAGTTCTTC. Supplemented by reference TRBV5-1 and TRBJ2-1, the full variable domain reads KAGVTQTPRYLIKTRGQQVTLSCSPISGHRSVSWYQQTPGQGLQFLFEYFSETQRNKGNFPGRFSGRQFSNSRSEMNVSTLELGDSALYLCASWLAGGLNEQFFGPGTRLTVL.

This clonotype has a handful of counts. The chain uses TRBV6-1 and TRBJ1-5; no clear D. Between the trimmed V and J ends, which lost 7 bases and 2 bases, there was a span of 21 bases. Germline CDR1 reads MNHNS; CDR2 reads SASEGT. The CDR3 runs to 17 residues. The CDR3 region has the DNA TGTGCCAGCATCCTCCTACCCGGGCCGTGGGGCAATCAGCCCCAGCATTTT. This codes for CASILLPGPWGNQPQHF.